This entry lists 31 T cell receptor beta chains sequenced from one sample in a study of cytomegalovirus exposure and HLA in healthy donors. Researchers ran the PCR with 60 Vbeta and 13 Jbeta primers. The method was immunoSEQ multiplex PCR; TCRdb's version includes in-frame clones alone and lacks a portion of them. The top ten clones hold more than 6.5% of a sample with 95,000 to 150,000 clones, approximately 66% of them seen once. Input material: PBMCs. The receptors derive from a woman in her forties in good health and CMV-seropositive.

The J gene is TRBJ2-5, the V gene TRBV6-5; the match to TRBD2 covers 14 bases. Losses at the gene ends were 6 bases for V and 4 bases for J; bases not matched to a gene: 4. The CDR3 extends over 15 amino acids. Germline V gene lookup returns CDR1 MNHEY and CDR2 SVGAGI. As DNA, the CDR3 is TGTGCCAGCAGGGTGACTAGCGGGGGGGGAGAGACCCAGTACTTC. Protein product: CASRVTSGGGETQYF.

The V gene is TRBV7-9, the J gene TRBJ2-1, with 8 bases lining up with TRBD2. The CDR3 is 15 amino acids. Looked up from germline, CDR1 is SEHNR and CDR2 is FQNEAQ (reference sequence). The J segment lost 8 bases and the V segment lost 7 bases, leaving 13 bases of the junction unmatched. The CDR3 region has the DNA TGTGCCAGCAAGAGGGCGGGAGGACCCGGGGATGAGCAGTTCTTC. Translated: CASKRAGGPGDEQFF.

V usage is TRBV5-4 and J usage is TRBJ2-4; possibly TRBD1 for D (5 bases). The CDR3 contains 17 residues. The germline V gene has CDR1 SGHNT and CDR2 YYREEE (reference sequence). V gave up 4 bases and J gave up 1 base, with 18 bases separating them. CDR3 protein: CASSPPAGAGAKNIQYF. Here the CDR3 DNA reads TGTGCCAGCAGCCCCCCAGCCGGAGCAGGGGCCAAAAACATTCAGTACTTC.

About this clone itself: Mismatch with germline at one junction end may stem from a read error. The genes are TRBV19 and TRBJ1-2; TRBD1 matches 8 bases. From germline, CDR1 is LNHDA and CDR2 SQIVND (reference sequence). The CDR3 has 14 amino acids. The CDR3 bases are TGTGCCAGTAATATAGATGGACAGGGTGATGGCTACACCTTC. This encodes CASNIDGQGDGYTF. The variable domain in full, with the rest retrieved from reference TRBV19 and TRBJ1-2, is DGGITQSPKYLFRKEGQNVTLSCEQNLNHDAMYWYRQDPGQGLRLIYYSQIVNDFQKGDIAEGYSVSREKKESFPLTVTSAQKNPTAFYLCASNIDGQGDGYTFGSGTRLTVV.

The rearrangement uses TRBV5-1 and TRBJ2-5; possible D gene TRBD1, 5 bases. The CDR3 is made up of 15 amino acids. Trimming removed 4 bases from V and 5 bases from J, with 18 bases in between. Germline V lookup: CDR1 SGHRS, CDR2 YFSETQ. DNA of the CDR3: TGCGCCAGCAGCATACAGGTTGTGTCTAAGGAGACCCAGTACTTC. It codes for CASSIQVVSKETQYF.

This clone has only a few counts. This chain joins TRBV6-1 and TRBJ2-7, with 9 nucleotides matching TRBD1. Germline V lookup: CDR1 MNHNS, CDR2 SASEGT. Trimming took 6 bases from V and 4 from J; bases not matched to a gene: 4. The CDR3 contains 13 residues. CDR3 amino acids: CASSHRGPYEQYF. The CDR3 nucleotides read TGTGCCAGCAGCCACAGGGGGCCATACGAGCAGTACTTC.

Regarding this clone: Its ends do not fully match the called genes, so a read error is possible. The V gene is TRBV28, the J gene TRBJ1-5; D is undetermined. CDR3 length: 15 residues. Germline V gene sequence: CDR1 MDHEN, CDR2 SYDVKM. The CDR3 coding sequence is TGTGCCAGTAGTTCGGGAGGATCCTCCAATCAGCCCCAGCATTTT. Translating it yields CASSSGGSSNQPQHF.

The chain recombines TRBV11-3 with TRBJ2-1; tentatively, D is TRBD2 (5 bases). V lost 8 bases, J lost 6 bases, and 17 bases lay in between. There are 14 residues in the CDR3. Germline V gene lookup returns CDR1 SGHNT and CDR2 YENEEA. For the CDR3, the DNA is TGTGCCAGCGACCGTGGGAGCCCACCCAATGAGCAGTTCTTC. Protein sequence: CASDRGSPPNEQFF.

J is TRBJ1-4 and V is TRBV5-1, with D possibly TRBD1 on 5 matching bases. The CDR3 contains 13 residues. Trimming removed 5 bases from V and 7 bases from J, with 12 bases in between. Per the germline V gene, CDR1 is SGHRS and CDR2 is YFSETQ. CDR3 loop: CASSLGVGEKLFF. In nucleotides, the CDR3 is TGCGCCAGCAGTTTAGGGGTGGGTGAAAAACTGTTTTTT.

The chain has TRBV5-1 and TRBJ2-3, with 8 bases aligning to TRBD2. The CDR3 loop spans 14 amino acids. Per germline, CDR1 SGHRS and CDR2 YFSETQ. V was clipped by 3 bases and J by 1 base; unmatched bases: 1. CDR3 coding DNA: TGCGCCAGCAGCTCACTAGCGGGCACAGATACGCAGTATTTT. It translates to CASSSLAGTDTQYF.

This clone was counted between two and nine times. V is TRBV27 and J is TRBJ2-2, with 13 bases that match TRBD2. The CDR3 runs 16 residues. Losses at the gene ends were 3 bases for V and 6 bases for J; bases not matched to a gene: 4. The germline V gene encodes CDR1 MNHEY and CDR2 SMNVEV (reference sequence). DNA for the CDR3: TGTGCCAGCAGTTTGAAACTAGCGGGAGGGCCCGGGGAGCTGTTTTTT. Its protein product is CASSLKLAGGPGELFF.

The rearrangement uses TRBV7-8 and TRBJ2-2; 7 bases align to TRBD1. From germline, CDR1 is SGHVS and CDR2 FQNEAQ. V was pared by 5 bases and J by 1 base, with 7 bases of the junction left unmatched. The CDR3 spans 16 residues. CDR3 loop: CASSRGNRGNTGELFF. The CDR3 DNA reads as TGTGCCAGCAGCCGTGGTAACAGGGGGAACACCGGGGAGCTGTTTTTT.

In this sample, this clone turned up a few times. Other DNA variants within this sample encode the same CDR3. V gene TRBV18 combines with J gene TRBJ1-5; 7 positions agree with TRBD1. CDR3 length equals 13 residues. The germline gives CDR1 KGHSH, CDR2 LQKENI. After removal of 4 bases from V and 5 bases from J, the junction contained 2 bases not matched to a gene. CDR3 residues: CASSLQGDQPQHF. DNA of the CDR3: TGTGCCAGCTCACTCCAGGGGGATCAGCCCCAGCATTTT.

This chain joins TRBV20-1 and TRBJ2-5, with D perhaps TRBD1 (6 bases). Germline values: CDR1 DFQATT, CDR2 SNEGSKA (reference sequence). Trimming shortened V by 6 bases and J by 5 bases, and 10 bases separated the two germline ends. This CDR3 has 11 residues. CDR3 protein: CSAITGETQYF. The CDR3 nucleotides read TGCAGTGCAATAACAGGGGAGACCCAGTACTTC.

The V gene is TRBV20-1, the J gene TRBJ2-3; D gene ambiguous. Between the trimmed V and J ends, which lost 5 bases and 5 bases, there was a span of 8 bases. CDR1 and CDR2 (germline): DFQATT, SNEGSKA (reference sequence). CDR3 length: 11 amino acids. CDR3 coding DNA: TGCAGTGCTGTAGTGCTAGATACGCAGTATTTT. It specifies CSAVVLDTQYF.

V and J are TRBV6-1 and TRBJ1-1, with TRBD1 as a possible D gene (5 bases). The CDR3 totals 15 residues. Trimming stripped 6 bases from V and 0 bases from J, with 14 bases between. CDR1 MNHNS and CDR2 SASEGT come from the germline V gene. The CDR3 protein is CASSLGHSLNTEAFF. Written as DNA, the CDR3 is TGTGCCAGCAGCCTAGGACACTCTCTGAACACTGAAGCTTTCTTT.

This clone has a single count. CDR3 sequence (DNA): TGTGCCAGCAGCTTAGAAGACAGGTTTTTTGGGCCCCAGCATTTT. It is translated as CASSLEDRFFGPQHF. The chain links TRBV7-8 to TRBJ1-5, with D perhaps matching TRBD1 (6 bases). CDR1 is SGHVS, CDR2 FQNEAQ, per germline. Trimming shortened V by 1 base and J by 9 bases, and 16 bases separated the two germline ends. The CDR3 is 15 amino acids.

The chain joins TRBV6-1 to TRBJ1-2; D is perhaps TRBD1 (5 bases). Germline CDR1 is MNHNS and CDR2 is SASEGT. This CDR3 is built from 14 residues. Trimming cost V 0 bases and J 9 bases, with 14 bases left between them. DNA for the CDR3: TGTGCCAGCAGTGAAGCCGGGACTCTAGGCAGCTACACCTTC. As protein: CASSEAGTLGSYTF.

The chain couples TRBV6-5 to TRBJ1-1; 10 positions match TRBD1. Losses at the gene ends were 6 bases for V and 6 bases for J; bases not matched to a gene: 10. CDR1 is MNHEY, CDR2 SVGAGI, per germline. The CDR3 covers 15 residues. In DNA, the CDR3 is TGTGCCAGCAGGATGGACAGGGGGTTTTATCCTGAAGCTTTCTTT. Its translation is CASRMDRGFYPEAFF.

The V call is TRBV9, the J call TRBJ2-5, with 9 bases that match TRBD2. The CDR3 contains 18 residues. J gave up 4 bases and V 2 bases, and 15 bases lay outside the gene matches. Germline values: CDR1 SGDLS, CDR2 YYNGEE. The CDR3 reads CASSVRPLAGGGPETQYF. DNA of the CDR3: TGTGCCAGCAGCGTCCGTCCTCTGGCGGGAGGGGGGCCAGAGACCCAGTACTTC.

The chain recombines TRBV10-1 with TRBJ1-2, with 8 positions matching TRBD1. The germline V gene encodes CDR1 WNHNN and CDR2 SYGVQD (reference sequence). CDR3 length equals 11 residues. Losses at the gene ends were 9 bases for V and 8 bases for J; bases not matched to a gene: 5. CDR3 sequence (DNA): TGCGCCAGAGGGACAGGAAGGGGCTACACCTTC. Protein sequence: CARGTGRGYTF.

This clone was seen only a few times. Other DNA sequences from this sample encode an identical CDR3 as well. CDR3 amino acids: CASSLTGNTEAFF. CDR3 sequence (DNA): TGCGCCAGCAGCTTAACAGGGAACACTGAAGCTTTCTTT. The J gene is TRBJ1-1, the V gene TRBV5-1; D is perhaps TRBD1 (5 bases). The V and J ends lost 2 bases and 1 base respectively, with 6 bases between them. CDR1 is SGHRS and CDR2 is YFSETQ in the germline V gene. The CDR3 length is 13 residues. Full variable domain (rest looked up from reference TRBV5-1 and TRBJ1-1): KAGVTQTPRYLIKTRGQQVTLSCSPISGHRSVSWYQQTPGQGLQFLFEYFSETQRNKGNFPGRFSGRQFSNSRSEMNVSTLELGDSALYLCASSLTGNTEAFFGQGTRLTVV.

V and J are TRBV7-6 and TRBJ1-5; maybe TRBD1 (5 bases). The CDR3 contains 15 residues. V was cut by 5 bases and J by 2 bases, with 13 bases left in between. The germline V gene encodes CDR1 SGHVS and CDR2 FNYEAQ. The CDR3 is CASSESRGGNQPQHF. In DNA, the CDR3 is TGTGCCAGCAGCGAGTCGCGGGGCGGCAATCAGCCCCAGCATTTT.

V is TRBV18 and J is TRBJ1-1, with TRBD1 identical over 10 bases. Germline-derived CDR1 and CDR2 are KGHSH and LQKENI. The V segment lost 3 bases and the J segment 7 bases; nucleotides outside the gene matches: 11. CDR3 length: 16 amino acids. This chain's CDR3 is CASSPSRDRGFGEAFF. CDR3 bases: TGTGCCAGCTCACCCTCTCGGGACAGGGGATTTGGTGAAGCTTTCTTT.

This clone has just one count. The V and J genes are TRBV5-1 and TRBJ2-7, with D possibly TRBD2 on 5 matching bases. This CDR3 has 14 residues. Germline V gene lookup returns CDR1 SGHRS and CDR2 YFSETQ. V dropped 3 bases and J dropped 2 bases, with 12 bases sitting between them. In DNA, the CDR3 is TGCGCCAGCAGCTCCCGAGGGCAGACCTACGAGCAGTACTTC. Translating gives CASSSRGQTYEQYF.

This clone was detected only a few times. This rearrangement joins TRBV2 to TRBJ2-7; 10 bases are shared with TRBD1. Germline values: CDR1 SNHLY, CDR2 FYNNEI. This CDR3 has 14 residues. Trimming removed 7 bases from V and 2 bases from J; junction bases left unmatched: 5. CDR3 sequence (DNA): TGTGCCAGCACCCGACAGGGGGCAGCCTACGAGCAGTACTTC. It specifies CASTRQGAAYEQYF.

This clone occurred a few times. CDR3 region: CASSPSPGQGQGEQFF. The CDR3 coding sequence is TGTGCCAGCAGCCCCAGCCCGGGACAGGGACAGGGGGAGCAGTTCTTC. This sequence joins TRBV5-4 and TRBJ2-1; 10 nucleotides line up with TRBD1. The CDR3 is made up of 16 amino acids. Germline V gene sequence: CDR1 SGHNT, CDR2 YYREEE (reference sequence). V was pared by 4 bases and J by 10 bases, with 14 bases of the junction left unmatched.

This clone showed up just once. The rearrangement joins TRBV5-6 to TRBJ1-4; D ambiguous. V was shortened by 6 bases and J by 5 bases, with 14 bases between the two germline ends. Germline assignment: CDR1 SGHDT and CDR2 YYEEEE. CDR3 length: 14 residues. CDR3: CASTGSQKNEKLFF. The CDR3 DNA is TGTGCCAGCACCGGGTCGCAGAAGAATGAAAAACTGTTTTTT.

This clone was recorded once. This chain uses TRBV27 with TRBJ1-4; weak D call: TRBD1 (5 bases). The CDR3 sequence is 11 residues long. The V gene lost 5 bases and the J gene lost 13 bases, with 11 bases spanning the gap. The germline V gene encodes CDR1 MNHEY and CDR2 SMNVEV (reference sequence). The CDR3 sequence is CASSRGGPLFF. DNA of the CDR3: TGTGCCAGCAGTAGGGGAGGGCCACTGTTTTTT. The variable domain in full, with the rest retrieved from reference TRBV27 and TRBJ1-4, is EAQVTQNPRYLITVTGKKLTVTCSQNMNHEYMSWYRQDPGLGLRQIYYSMNVEVTDKGDVPEGYKVSRKEKRNFPLILESPSPNQTSLYFCASSRGGPLFFGSGTQLSVL.

The CDR3 bases are TGTGCCACCAGCAGAGAGGGGCCCGAGGGGGACACCATATATTTT. It encodes CATSREGPEGDTIYF. This chain joins TRBV15 and TRBJ1-3; D may be TRBD1 (6 bases). The CDR3 consists of 15 residues. CDR1 is LNHNV, CDR2 YYDKDF, per germline (reference sequence). Trimming took off 0 bases at V and 8 bases at J, with 14 bases between the two ends.

This clone occurred a few times. The chain carries TRBV6-1 and TRBJ1-4, with 8 bases that match TRBD1. V shed 4 bases, J shed 5 bases, and the junction held 3 bases outside the gene matches. Germline V lookup: CDR1 MNHNS, CDR2 SASEGT. The CDR3 sequence is 14 residues long. The CDR3 DNA follows: TGTGCCAGCAGTGCCCGGACAGGGAATGAAAAACTGTTTTTT. As protein: CASSARTGNEKLFF.